Each of the 17 T cell receptor beta chains below was sequenced from the same sample in a study of shared clonotypes between healthy human individuals. TCRdb's copy holds only in-frame clones and misses some; the assay was immunoSEQ multiplex PCR. The table includes 2.5 million or so clones, 90% to 95% detected once. Sequencing used naive CD4+ T cells sorted from blood. As to subset: CD45RA+ positively selected. These receptors came from a man in his late teens or twenties in good health.

The chain links TRBV9 to TRBJ2-3; TRBD2 agrees at 9 bases. Germline loops: CDR1 SGDLS, CDR2 YYNGEE. Trimming cost V 0 bases and J 4 bases; bases outside gene matches: 6. This CDR3 is 16 amino acids long. The CDR3: CASSVELAGVADTQYF. The CDR3 nucleotides read TGTGCCAGCAGCGTAGAGTTAGCGGGAGTTGCAGATACGCAGTATTTT.

The chain links TRBV11-2 to TRBJ1-2; D is ambiguous. Germline lookup yields CDR1 SGHAT and CDR2 FQNNGV. The V end was cut by 0 bases, the J end by 0 bases, with 8 bases between. The CDR3 has 15 residues. In DNA, the CDR3 is TGTGCCAGCAGCTTAGATCAGGCCTCTAACTATGGCTACACCTTC. Its protein product is CASSLDQASNYGYTF.

This chain joins TRBV5-1 and TRBJ1-2; 8 nucleotides line up with TRBD1. Germline V lookup: CDR1 SGHRS, CDR2 YFSETQ. The CDR3 contains 13 residues. The junction had 6 bases not matched to a gene; V was cut back by 4 bases and J by 7 bases. The CDR3 DNA reads as TGCGCCAGCAGCAACACAGGGGGACTTGGCTACACCTTC. It translates to CASSNTGGLGYTF.

V and J are TRBV14 and TRBJ2-1; tentatively, D is TRBD1 or TRBD2 (5 bases each). This CDR3 is built from 14 residues. Germline-derived CDR1 and CDR2 are SGHDN and FVKESK. Trimming removed 9 bases from V and 9 bases from J, with 21 bases in between. CDR3 protein: CASQPGDPLGEQFF. The CDR3 DNA reads TGTGCCAGTCAACCCGGGGACCCCTTGGGTGAGCAGTTCTTC. The complete variable domain, with remaining parts taken from reference TRBV14 and TRBJ2-1, reads EAGVTQFPSHSVIEKGQTVTLRCDPISGHDNLYWYRRVMGKEIKFLLHFVKESKQDESGMPNNRFLAERTGGTYSTLKVQPAELEDSGVYFCASQPGDPLGEQFFGPGTRLTVL.

For the CDR3, the DNA is TGTGCCAGCAGCTTGGGGGACAGGGAGAGATACAATGAGCAGTTCTTC. It codes for CASSLGDRERYNEQFF. The V gene is TRBV5-4, the J gene TRBJ2-1; 9 bases match TRBD1. The ends lost 0 bases at V and 4 bases at J; junction bases unmatched: 5. The V gene's germline CDR1 is SGHNT and CDR2 YYREEE (reference sequence). The CDR3 loop spans 16 amino acids. The full variable domain, rest sourced from reference TRBV5-4 and TRBJ2-1, is ETGVTQSPTHLIKTRGQQVTLRCSSQSGHNTVSWYQQALGQGPQFIFQYYREEENGRGNFPPRFSGLQFPNYSSELNVNALELDDSALYLCASSLGDRERYNEQFFGPGTRLTVL.

J is TRBJ2-3 and V is TRBV7-9; 8 bases are shared with TRBD1. This CDR3 comprises 14 residues. Germline V gives CDR1 SEHNR, CDR2 FQNEAQ (reference sequence). The J segment lost 4 bases and the V segment lost 1 base, leaving 1 base of the junction unmatched. CDR3 nucleotide sequence: TGTGCCAGCAGCTTAGAACAGGGGGCAGATACGCAGTATTTT. Translated, it gives CASSLEQGADTQYF.

The chain carries TRBV29-1 and TRBJ2-5, with D possibly being TRBD1 (5 bases). Germline assignment: CDR1 SQVTM and CDR2 ANQGSEA. The CDR3 extends over 13 amino acids. V shed 7 bases and J shed 4 bases, with 16 bases lying between them. CDR3 amino acids: CSASWGSGETQYF. For the CDR3, the DNA is TGCAGCGCCTCATGGGGCTCCGGAGAGACCCAGTACTTC.

The rearrangement joins TRBV5-1 to TRBJ2-5; 16 bases are a match to TRBD2. The CDR3 has 20 amino acids. J gave up 1 base and V 4 bases, and 13 bases lay outside the gene matches. From germline, CDR1 is SGHRS and CDR2 YFSETQ. CDR3 DNA: TGCGCCAGCAGCCCGGGACTAGCGGGGGGGCAGAAGGGAGCCCAAGAGACCCAGTACTTC. Amino acid sequence: CASSPGLAGGQKGAQETQYF.

V gene TRBV15 combines with J gene TRBJ2-5, with D possibly called TRBD1 or TRBD2 (6 bases each). CDR3 length: 15 residues. Germline values: CDR1 LNHNV, CDR2 YYDKDF (reference sequence). Trimming left V 3 bases short and J 3 bases short, with 14 bases between. The CDR3 sequence is CATSRRWGAEETQYF. CDR3 nucleotides: TGTGCCACCAGCAGGCGTTGGGGGGCCGAAGAGACCCAGTACTTC.

The gene calls are TRBV11-1 and TRBJ2-5; D remains unclear. Germline V gene data show CDR1 as SGHAT and CDR2 as FQDESV (reference sequence). This CDR3 comprises 13 residues. V was pared by 5 bases and J by 5 bases, with 12 bases between. CDR3 protein: CASSPGPWETQYF. For the CDR3, the DNA is TGTGCCAGCAGCCCCGGGCCCTGGGAGACCCAGTACTTC.

V gene TRBV5-4 combines with J gene TRBJ2-2, with a weak D call TRBD2 (6 bases). The ends were cut back, 6 bases at V and 1 base at J, with 13 bases in the middle. Germline CDR1 reads SGHNT; CDR2 reads YYREEE (reference sequence). The CDR3 consists of 15 residues. CDR3 region: CASTLGGKNTGELFF. DNA for the CDR3: TGTGCCAGCACCCTTGGGGGGAAGAACACCGGGGAGCTGTTTTTT.

The V and J genes are TRBV5-8 and TRBJ1-1, with D possibly TRBD1 on 6 matching bases. The V end was cut by 3 bases, the J end by 1 base, with 10 bases between. Germline CDR1 and CDR2: SGHTS and YDEGEE. The CDR3 consists of 14 residues. For the CDR3, the DNA is TGTGCCAGCAGCTCTCTCAGGGGGAACACTGAAGCTTTCTTT. It specifies CASSSLRGNTEAFF. Full variable domain (remainder filled in from reference TRBV5-8 and TRBJ1-1): EAGVTQSPTHLIKTRGQQATLRCSPISGHTSVYWYQQALGLGLQFLLWYDEGEERNRGNFPPRFSGRQFPNYSSELNVNALELEDSALYLCASSSLRGNTEAFFGQGTRLTVV.

V and J are TRBV6-1 and TRBJ1-5; D is undetermined. The CDR3 extends over 14 amino acids. Trimming pared 2 bases from V and 4 bases from J, leaving 9 bases between. Looked up from germline, CDR1 is MNHNS and CDR2 is SASEGT. The CDR3 region is CASSEPGSNQPQHF. CDR3 DNA: TGTGCCAGCAGTGAACCTGGAAGTAATCAGCCCCAGCATTTT.

The rearrangement joins TRBV21-1 to TRBJ1-1. TRBV21-1 is marked as a pseudogene. The CDR3 sequence is 14 residues long. Written as DNA, the CDR3 is TGTGCCAGCAGCAGGGCGGGGAGGGCCACTGAAGCTTTCTTT. Protein: CASSRAGRATEAFF.

As to this clone: Other DNA sequences in the same sample also yield this CDR3. The chain couples TRBV2 to TRBJ1-1, with D possibly TRBD1 on 6 matching bases. This CDR3 region has 14 residues. Germline V CDR1 and CDR2: SNHLY, FYNNEI. Trimming cost V 6 bases and J 0 bases, with 11 bases left between them. CDR3 sequence (DNA): TGTGCCAGCAGGATACAGGGATTGAACACTGAAGCTTTCTTT. It encodes CASRIQGLNTEAFF.

This chain uses TRBV27 with TRBJ2-5; 7 bases agree with TRBD1. There are 16 residues in the CDR3. With V trimmed by 5 bases and J by 2 bases, 11 bases remained unmatched. From germline, CDR1 is MNHEY and CDR2 SMNVEV (reference sequence). As DNA, the CDR3 is TGTGCCAGCAGTAAATCGACAGGGCCCATTCAAGAGACCCAGTACTTC. This encodes CASSKSTGPIQETQYF.

The rearrangement links TRBV29-1 to TRBJ2-1; D may be TRBD1 (5 bases). This CDR3 comprises 15 residues. From germline, CDR1 is SQVTM and CDR2 ANQGSEA. V lost 4 bases to trimming and J lost 7 bases, with 20 bases between them. The CDR3 nucleotides are TGCAGCGTTGGAGGACAAGGGTTGAGTCGGAATGAGCAGTTCTTC. It is translated as CSVGGQGLSRNEQFF.